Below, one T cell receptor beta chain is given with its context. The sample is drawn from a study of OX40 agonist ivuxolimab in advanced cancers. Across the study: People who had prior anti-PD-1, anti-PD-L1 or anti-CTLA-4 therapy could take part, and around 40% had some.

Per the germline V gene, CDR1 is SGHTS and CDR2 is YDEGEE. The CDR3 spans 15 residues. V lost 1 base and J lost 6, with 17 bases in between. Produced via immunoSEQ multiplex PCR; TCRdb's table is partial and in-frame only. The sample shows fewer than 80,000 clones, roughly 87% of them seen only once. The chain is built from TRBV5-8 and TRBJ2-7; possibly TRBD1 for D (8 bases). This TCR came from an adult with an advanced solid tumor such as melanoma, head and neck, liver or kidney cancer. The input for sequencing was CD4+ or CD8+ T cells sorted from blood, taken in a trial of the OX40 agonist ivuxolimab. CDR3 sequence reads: CASSLSQGAGAEQYF. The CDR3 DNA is TGTGCCAGCAGCTTGTCCCAGGGGGCGGGGGCCGAGCAGTACTTC.